Shown below are 21 T cell receptor beta chains from a single sample sequenced in a study of blood T cell repertoires in COVID-19. Assay used: immunoSEQ multiplex PCR; TCRdb lists only in-frame clones, some missing. The sample has 180,000 or so clones; 75% to 90% are singletons. The sequencing input was peripheral blood. Receptors originate from a woman aged 60-75 years with acute or convalescent COVID-19.

V is TRBV19 and J is TRBJ1-5; no definite D call. Germline CDR1 LNHDA, CDR2 SQIVND (reference sequence). This CDR3 has 14 residues. Between the trimmed V and J ends, which lost 6 bases and 3 bases, there was a span of 12 bases. The CDR3: CASSINGLNQPQHF. The CDR3 DNA reads as TGTGCCAGTAGCATAAACGGACTCAATCAGCCCCAGCATTTT.

J is TRBJ2-1 and V is TRBV15, with 9 bases that match TRBD2. Germline loops: CDR1 LNHNV, CDR2 YYDKDF (reference sequence). V shed 0 bases and J 8 bases; nucleotides not matched to a gene: 8. This CDR3 is 16 amino acids long. The CDR3 DNA follows: TGTGCCACCAGCAGAGATAGGGCTAGCGGGAATGATGAGCAGTTCTTC. This codes for CATSRDRASGNDEQFF.

The chain joins TRBV6-1 to TRBJ2-7; perhaps TRBD2 as D (6 bases). Germline CDR1 reads MNHNS; CDR2 reads SASEGT. V lost 3 bases to trimming and J lost 2 bases, with 8 bases between them. The length of the CDR3 is 13 residues. The CDR3 loop is CASSDGGAYEQYF. The CDR3 nucleotides read TGTGCCAGCAGTGACGGGGGAGCCTACGAGCAGTACTTC.

This chain joins TRBV5-1 and TRBJ2-1, with D possibly TRBD1 on 8 matching bases. This CDR3 comprises 13 residues. Germline V CDR1 and CDR2: SGHRS, YFSETQ. Trimming left V 9 bases short and J 9 bases short, with 19 bases between. The CDR3 DNA reads as TGCGCCACCGGACAGGGTGGGGGGGCTGAGCAGTTCTTC. Amino acid sequence: CATGQGGGAEQFF.

This chain links TRBV7-3 with TRBJ2-3, with a tentative D call TRBD2 (7 bases). Germline CDR1 and CDR2: SGHTA and FQGTGA. The CDR3 runs 16 residues. V lost 5 bases and J lost 7, with 22 bases in between. The CDR3 spells CASSPGGGSGWYTQYF. The CDR3 DNA sequence: TGTGCCAGCAGCCCCGGGGGCGGGAGTGGTTGGTATACGCAGTATTTT.

The chain joins TRBV6-5 to TRBJ1-6; D is unclear. The CDR3 sequence is 14 residues long. CDR1 and CDR2 (germline): MNHEY, SVGAGI. With 6 bases removed from V and 0 bases from J, the gap between germline ends came to 6 bases. In DNA form, the CDR3 reads TGTGCCAGCAGCGGGAGCTCCTATAATTCACCCCTCCACTTT. Residues: CASSGSSYNSPLHF.

This chain connects TRBV18 to TRBJ2-1, with D perhaps TRBD1 (5 bases). The CDR3 length is 13 residues. Trimming took off 8 bases at V and 6 bases at J, with 14 bases between the two ends. The germline V gene encodes CDR1 KGHSH and CDR2 LQKENI. CDR3 DNA: TGTGCCAGCACCACCGCAGGGCCCAATGAGCAGTTCTTC. This sequence encodes CASTTAGPNEQFF.

This clone has a single count. The chain has TRBV5-1 and TRBJ2-2, with 10 bases that match TRBD2. CDR1 is SGHRS, CDR2 YFSETQ, per germline. V lost 4 bases, J lost 8 bases, and 8 bases stayed unmatched. The CDR3 is 15 amino acids. CDR3 nucleotide sequence: TGCGCCAGCAGCCGTCTAGCGGGAGAGGTAGGGGAGCTGTTTTTT. Amino acids: CASSRLAGEVGELFF.

V and J are TRBV28 and TRBJ1-1; D uncertain. The germline CDR1 and CDR2 sequences are MDHEN and SYDVKM. V was pared by 6 bases and J by 5 bases, with 7 bases between. This CDR3 comprises 11 residues. CDR3 bases: TGTGCCAGCAGCCTAAAGACTGAAGCTTTCTTT. Residues: CASSLKTEAFF.

J is TRBJ1-5 and V is TRBV28; the match to TRBD1 covers 7 bases. This CDR3 is built from 16 residues. Germline trimming cut 3 bases from V and 4 bases from J; bases unmatched to any gene: 9. CDR1 MDHEN and CDR2 SYDVKM come from the germline V gene. In nucleotides, the CDR3 is TGTGCCAGCAGTTTTGGGGAGGCAGGGGGAAATCAGCCCCAGCATTTT. Encoded protein: CASSFGEAGGNQPQHF.

The gene calls are TRBV19 and TRBJ2-3; D not certain. The CDR3 length is 12 residues. CDR1 is LNHDA and CDR2 is SQIVND in the germline V gene (reference sequence). V was clipped by 3 bases and J by 10 bases, with 11 bases between them. As DNA, the CDR3 is TGTGCCAGTAGTATCGATCTCCGGGCGCAGTATTTT. Amino acid sequence: CASSIDLRAQYF.

This chain links TRBV9 with TRBJ2-1; D is ambiguous. Looked up from germline, CDR1 is SGDLS and CDR2 is YYNGEE. Trimming took 0 bases from V and 5 from J, leaving 6 bases between them. The CDR3 runs 13 residues. CDR3 sequence (DNA): TGTGCCAGCAGCGTAGAACTGAACAATGAGCAGTTCTTC. Its translation is CASSVELNNEQFF.

This chain connects TRBV7-2 to TRBJ1-1; 9 bases match TRBD1. CDR3 length: 14 amino acids. CDR1 is SGHTA and CDR2 is FQGNSA in the germline V gene. The V gene end was trimmed by 5 bases and the J gene end by 6 bases; junction bases not matched to a gene: 7. CDR3 DNA: TGTGCCAGCAGCACCCGGGACAGGGTTTCTGAAGCTTTCTTT. This sequence encodes CASSTRDRVSEAFF. Full variable domain (outside the CDR3, taken from reference TRBV7-2 and TRBJ1-1): GAGVSQSPSNKVTEKGKDVELRCDPISGHTALYWYRQSLGQGLEFLIYFQGNSAPDKSGLPSDRFSAERTGGSVSTLTIQRTQQEDSAVYLCASSTRDRVSEAFFGQGTRLTVV.

The chain recombines TRBV19 with TRBJ1-1, with D possibly TRBD1 on 5 matching bases. Germline-derived CDR1 and CDR2 are LNHDA and SQIVND (reference sequence). V lost 3 bases to trimming and J lost 1 base, with 21 bases between them. This CDR3 has 18 residues. The CDR3: CASSMGRLLGGSNTEAFF. The CDR3 DNA reads TGTGCCAGTAGTATGGGCCGTTTACTGGGGGGTTCGAACACTGAAGCTTTCTTT.

V usage is TRBV27 and J usage is TRBJ2-5; a weak D match, TRBD2 (6 bases). The CDR3 is 13 amino acids. Trimming removed 0 bases from V and 7 bases from J, with 9 bases in between. The germline V gene encodes CDR1 MNHEY and CDR2 SMNVEV (reference sequence). Here the CDR3 reads CASSLSGGGTQYF. CDR3 sequence (DNA): TGTGCCAGCAGTTTATCCGGGGGTGGGACCCAGTACTTC.

The V call is TRBV2, the J call TRBJ2-3, with TRBD1 matching over 10 bases. Germline loops: CDR1 SNHLY, CDR2 FYNNEI. The V gene end was trimmed by 8 bases and the J gene end by 8 bases; junction bases not matched to a gene: 16. The CDR3 runs to 16 residues. The CDR3 reads CASGGQGVGAIGTQYF. In DNA, the CDR3 is TGTGCCAGCGGAGGACAGGGGGTCGGGGCAATCGGTACGCAGTATTTT.

V and J are TRBV11-1 and TRBJ1-1, with 8 bases that match TRBD1. Germline-derived CDR1 and CDR2 are SGHAT and FQDESV (reference sequence). Unmatched junction bases numbered 4, after V lost 3 bases and J lost 4 bases. The length of the CDR3 is 14 residues. The CDR3 DNA follows: TGTGCCAGCAGCTTGAAACAGGGGGGCACTGAAGCTTTCTTT. Its translation: CASSLKQGGTEAFF.

This clone has only a few counts. The rearrangement links TRBV4-1 to TRBJ2-1, with TRBD2 matching 12 bases. Germline CDR1 and CDR2: MGHRA and YSYEKL. The CDR3 is 16 residues long. J was trimmed by 4 bases and V by 4 bases; bases with no gene match: 5. CDR3 DNA sequence: TGCGCCAGCAGCCCGACTAGCGGGGGAACTTACAATGAGCAGTTCTTC. Its protein is CASSPTSGGTYNEQFF.

V gene TRBV19 combines with J gene TRBJ1-4, with 9 bases identical to TRBD1. J was trimmed by 15 bases and V by 7 bases; bases with no gene match: 12. Germline lookup yields CDR1 LNHDA and CDR2 SQIVND (reference sequence). The CDR3 loop spans 13 amino acids. The CDR3 sequence is CASTLDRGGSVFF. As DNA, the CDR3 is TGTGCCAGTACCTTGGACAGGGGCGGTTCGGTGTTTTTT.

The chain joins TRBV10-1 to TRBJ2-1; D perhaps matches TRBD1 (6 bases). The CDR3 spans 15 residues. V was cut by 8 bases and J by 6 bases, with 20 bases left in between. Germline V gives CDR1 WNHNN, CDR2 SYGVQD (reference sequence). The CDR3 protein is CASSSGRGDSNEQFF. As DNA, the CDR3 is TGCGCCAGCTCGTCGGGCAGGGGCGACAGCAATGAGCAGTTCTTC.

J is TRBJ1-1 and V is TRBV25-1; D perhaps matches TRBD1 (6 bases). CDR3 length equals 16 residues. Germline assignment: CDR1 MGHDK and CDR2 SYGVNS. V gave up 3 bases and J gave up 4 bases, with 18 bases separating them. CDR3 DNA sequence: TGTGCCAGCAGTGACCTAGTGAGTACAGGGCCCACTGAAGCTTTCTTT. This codes for CASSDLVSTGPTEAFF. The whole variable domain, filled in from reference TRBV25-1 and TRBJ1-1, reads EADIYQTPRYLVIGTGKKITLECSQTMGHDKMYWYQQDPGMELHLIHYSYGVNSTEKGDLSSESTVSRIRTEHFPLTLESARPSHTSQYLCASSDLVSTGPTEAFFGQGTRLTVV.